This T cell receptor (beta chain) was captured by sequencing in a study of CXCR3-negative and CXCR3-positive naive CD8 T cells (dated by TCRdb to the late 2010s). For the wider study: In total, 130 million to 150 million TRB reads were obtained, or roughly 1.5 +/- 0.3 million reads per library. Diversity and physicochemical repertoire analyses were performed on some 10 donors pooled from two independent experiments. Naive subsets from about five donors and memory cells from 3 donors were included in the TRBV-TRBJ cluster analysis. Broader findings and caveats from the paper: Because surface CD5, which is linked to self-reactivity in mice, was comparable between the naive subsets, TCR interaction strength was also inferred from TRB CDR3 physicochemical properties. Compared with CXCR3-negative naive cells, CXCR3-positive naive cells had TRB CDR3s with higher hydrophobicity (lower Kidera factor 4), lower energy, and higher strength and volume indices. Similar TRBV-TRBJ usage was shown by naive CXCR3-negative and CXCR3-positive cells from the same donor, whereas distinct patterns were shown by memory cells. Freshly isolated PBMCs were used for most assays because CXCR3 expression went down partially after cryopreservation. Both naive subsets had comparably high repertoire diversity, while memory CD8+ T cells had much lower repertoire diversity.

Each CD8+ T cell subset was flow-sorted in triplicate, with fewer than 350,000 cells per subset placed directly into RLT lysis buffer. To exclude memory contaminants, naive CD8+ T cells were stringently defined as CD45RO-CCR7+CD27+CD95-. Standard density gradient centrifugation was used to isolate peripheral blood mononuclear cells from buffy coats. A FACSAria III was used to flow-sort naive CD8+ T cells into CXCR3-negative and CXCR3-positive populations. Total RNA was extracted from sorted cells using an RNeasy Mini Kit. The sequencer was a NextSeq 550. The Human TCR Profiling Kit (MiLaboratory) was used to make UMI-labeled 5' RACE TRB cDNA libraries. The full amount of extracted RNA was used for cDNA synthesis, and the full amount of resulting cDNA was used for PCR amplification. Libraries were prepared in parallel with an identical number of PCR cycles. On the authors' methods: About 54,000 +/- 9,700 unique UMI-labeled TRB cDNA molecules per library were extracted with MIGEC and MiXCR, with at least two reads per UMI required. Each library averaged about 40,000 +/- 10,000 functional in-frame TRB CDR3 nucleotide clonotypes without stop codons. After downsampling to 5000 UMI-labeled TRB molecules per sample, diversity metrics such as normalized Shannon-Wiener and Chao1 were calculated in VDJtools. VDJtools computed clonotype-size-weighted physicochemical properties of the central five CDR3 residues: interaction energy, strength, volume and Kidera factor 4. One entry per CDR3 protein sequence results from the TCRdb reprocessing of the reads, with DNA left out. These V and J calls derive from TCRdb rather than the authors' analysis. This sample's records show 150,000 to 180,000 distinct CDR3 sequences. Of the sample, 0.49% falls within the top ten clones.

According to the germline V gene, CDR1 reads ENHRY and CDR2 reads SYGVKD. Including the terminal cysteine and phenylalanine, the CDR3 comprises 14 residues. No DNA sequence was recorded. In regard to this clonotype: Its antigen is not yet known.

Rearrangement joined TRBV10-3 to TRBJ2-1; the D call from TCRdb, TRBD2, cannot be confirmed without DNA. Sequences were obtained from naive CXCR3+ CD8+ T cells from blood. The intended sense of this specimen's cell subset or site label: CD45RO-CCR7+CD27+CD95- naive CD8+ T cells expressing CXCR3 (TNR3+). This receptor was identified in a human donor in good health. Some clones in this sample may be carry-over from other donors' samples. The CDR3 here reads CASRLAGGYNEQFF.